Following are 28 T cell receptor beta chains from one sample sequenced in a study of blood T cells in healthy people across ages. A second PCR of roughly 7 to 11 cycles used a sample-barcoded 5' primer and a J-beta primer mix. MiXCR, applied by TCRdb to the 5' RACE reads, yields one record per CDR3 protein. This repertoire shows approximately 780,000 distinct CDR3 sequences, under 30% found once; its top ten account for under 3%. The same specimen was also included in a second study, on T cells of mothers and their children.

Sample: blood. These receptors originate from a boy aged 5-17 years in good health.

CDR3 region: CASSVGGEYSYEQYF. Written as DNA, the CDR3 is TGTGCCAGCAGCGTAGGCGGGGAGTACTCCTACGAGCAGTACTTC. The gene calls are TRBV9 and TRBJ2-7; a weak D match, TRBD2 (6 bases). The CDR3 contains 15 residues. Germline V gene data show CDR1 as SGDLS and CDR2 as YYNGEE. Trimming removed 0 bases from V and 0 bases from J, with 10 bases in between.

V gene TRBV20-1 combines with J gene TRBJ2-1, with unresolved D. Germline V gives CDR1 DFQATT, CDR2 SNEGSKA (reference sequence). V lost 6 bases, J lost 8 bases, and 11 bases lay in between. This CDR3 is 11 amino acids long. CDR3 sequence reads: CSAPRWDEQFF. The DNA for the CDR3 is TGCAGTGCCCCGAGGTGGGATGAGCAGTTCTTC.

This chain links TRBV5-1 with TRBJ1-1; D call uncertain. The CDR3 length is 14 residues. V was cut by 4 bases and J by 3 bases, with 13 bases left in between. Germline-derived CDR1 and CDR2 are SGHRS and YFSETQ. CDR3 protein: CASSPPNMDTEAFF. The CDR3 nucleotides are TGCGCCAGCAGCCCCCCTAACATGGACACTGAAGCTTTCTTT.

The rearrangement links TRBV20-1 to TRBJ2-3; D possibly uses TRBD1 or TRBD2 (5 bases each). The CDR3 length is 15 residues. Trimming left V 0 bases short and J 4 bases short, with 14 bases between. Germline V gives CDR1 DFQATT, CDR2 SNEGSKA (reference sequence). CDR3 loop: CSARDRGSGPDTQYF. DNA of the CDR3: TGCAGTGCTAGAGATCGGGGTTCGGGACCAGATACGCAGTATTTT.

The V and J genes are TRBV11-2 and TRBJ1-3, with no clear D. The V gene lost 5 bases and the J gene lost 0 bases, with 14 bases spanning the gap. The CDR3 sequence is 16 residues long. CDR1 is SGHAT and CDR2 is FQNNGV in the germline V gene. The CDR3 region is CASSQPRRTSGNTIYF. In nucleotides, the CDR3 is TGTGCCAGCAGCCAACCCCGCAGAACCTCTGGAAACACCATATATTTT.

This clonotype occurred a few times. This chain connects TRBV9 to TRBJ1-2; weak D call: TRBD1 (6 bases). Trimming took off 3 bases at V and 7 bases at J, with 13 bases between the two ends. The CDR3 contains 13 residues. Germline CDR1 reads SGDLS; CDR2 reads YYNGEE. The CDR3 loop reads CASSGLGASGYTF. CDR3 nucleotides: TGTGCCAGCAGCGGTCTGGGGGCTAGTGGCTACACCTTC.

The chain joins TRBV27 to TRBJ2-7; 8 positions agree with TRBD1. The CDR3 totals 14 residues. Germline CDR1 reads MNHEY; CDR2 reads SMNVEV (reference sequence). The junction had 6 bases not matched to a gene; V was cut back by 3 bases and J by 5 bases. The chain's CDR3 is CASSFGTGSHEQYF. CDR3 DNA sequence: TGTGCCAGCAGTTTCGGGACAGGTTCTCACGAGCAGTACTTC.

This clonotype was found a few times. The junction does not match germline at one end; this may be a read error. J is TRBJ2-1 and V is TRBV29-1; 8 bases are a match to TRBD1. CDR3 length equals 14 residues. Germline V gives CDR1 SQVTM, CDR2 ANQGSEA. This CDR3 is CSVAQGGTGYEQHF. Here the CDR3 DNA reads TGCAGCGTCGCCCAAGGCGGGACAGGTTACGAGCAGCACTTC.

This clonotype was detected only a few times. V is TRBV6-6 and J is TRBJ2-5; TRBD1 might be the D (5 bases). Trimming pared 10 bases from V and 1 base from J, leaving 13 bases between. The CDR3 spans 13 residues. Per the germline V gene, CDR1 is MNHNY and CDR2 is SVGAGI (reference sequence). The chain's CDR3 is CATLRGPQETQYF. The CDR3 DNA reads as TGTGCCACCCTTAGGGGCCCCCAAGAGACCCAGTACTTC.

This clonotype was seen only a few times. V usage is TRBV6-2 or TRBV6-3 and J usage is TRBJ1-2; D is possibly TRBD1 (6 bases). CDR3 length equals 15 residues. Between the trimmed V and J ends, which lost 2 bases and 8 bases, there was a span of 18 bases. Germline-derived CDR1 and CDR2 are MNHEY and SVGEGT. This chain's CDR3 is CASSYATRTVRGYTF. The CDR3 nucleotides are TGTGCCAGCAGTTACGCGACTCGGACAGTGCGAGGCTACACCTTC.

The chain uses TRBV28 and TRBJ1-4, with TRBD1 as a possible D gene (6 bases). The V gene lost 2 bases and the J gene lost 8 bases, with 12 bases spanning the gap. Germline V gives CDR1 MDHEN, CDR2 SYDVKM. The CDR3 runs 14 residues. The CDR3 bases are TGTGCCAGCAGTTTAGGGGGGCGCGAGGAAAAACTGTTTTTT. It specifies CASSLGGREEKLFF.

This clonotype has only a few counts. CDR3 in DNA: TGTGCCAGCAGTGAAACGGATTCTAATGAAAAACTGTTTTTT. Amino acid sequence: CASSETDSNEKLFF. The J gene is TRBJ1-4, the V gene TRBV2; D gene ambiguous. V lost 2 bases, J lost 3 bases, and 7 bases lay in between. Per germline, CDR1 SNHLY and CDR2 FYNNEI. The CDR3 totals 14 residues.

The V call is TRBV20-1, the J call TRBJ2-7, with TRBD2 as a possible D gene (6 bases). Trimming took 1 base from V and 1 from J, leaving 11 bases between them. This CDR3 comprises 14 residues. Germline V CDR1 and CDR2: DFQATT, SNEGSKA (reference sequence). CDR3 bases: TGCAGTGCTAGAGTGGAGGGGATTTCCTACGAGCAGTACTTC. Translation: CSARVEGISYEQYF.

The rearrangement links TRBV12-3 or TRBV12-4 to TRBJ1-2; D gene unclear. The CDR3 extends over 13 amino acids. V dropped 8 bases and J dropped 5 bases, with 15 bases sitting between them. The CDR3 loop reads CASGTEKPYGYTF. The CDR3, as DNA: TGTGCCAGCGGTACAGAAAAGCCGTATGGCTACACCTTC.

This chain uses TRBV24-1 with TRBJ2-2, with 8 bases matching TRBD2. Looked up from germline, CDR1 is KGHDR and CDR2 is SFDVKD. The CDR3 consists of 16 residues. Trimming cost V 4 bases and J 3 bases; bases outside gene matches: 6. The CDR3 protein is CATSEERGSYTGELFF. CDR3 bases: TGTGCCACCAGTGAGGAGCGGGGGTCCTACACCGGGGAGCTGTTTTTT.

This clonotype appeared a few times. The chain has TRBV20-1 and TRBJ2-2; 7 positions agree with TRBD1. This CDR3 spans 12 amino acids. Trimming at V came to 5 bases and at J to 3 bases, leaving 0 bases not matched to a gene. Germline assignment: CDR1 DFQATT and CDR2 SNEGSKA (reference sequence). Written as DNA, the CDR3 is TGCAGTGCTGACAGGGACACCGGGGAGCTGTTTTTT. Its protein is CSADRDTGELFF.

This clonotype was recorded a few times. The V and J genes are TRBV5-1 and TRBJ1-2, with D possibly matching TRBD1 (5 bases). CDR3 size: 13 residues. V shed 4 bases and J shed 1 base, with 8 bases lying between them. Germline V CDR1 and CDR2: SGHRS, YFSETQ. The CDR3, as DNA: TGCGCCAGCAGCGGGGGGGATAACTATGGCTACACCTTC. This encodes CASSGGDNYGYTF.

J is TRBJ1-4 and V is TRBV29-1; no reliable D call. The V end was cut by 3 bases, the J end by 8 bases, with 13 bases between. This CDR3 comprises 13 residues. Germline-derived CDR1 and CDR2 are SQVTM and ANQGSEA. In DNA, the CDR3 is TGCAGCGTTGAGACCCTGCGAGGGGAAAAACTGTTTTTT. It specifies CSVETLRGEKLFF.

The chain is built from TRBV4-2 and TRBJ1-4; possible D gene TRBD1, 5 bases. The CDR3 extends over 17 amino acids. V shed 0 bases and J shed 3 bases, with 14 bases lying between them. Germline V gives CDR1 LGHNA, CDR2 YNFKEQ. The chain's CDR3 is CASSQDRMEGPNEKLFF. In nucleotides, the CDR3 is TGTGCCAGCAGCCAAGATCGAATGGAGGGGCCTAATGAAAAACTGTTTTTT.

This clonotype has more than one count but fewer than ten. The rearrangement joins TRBV30 to TRBJ2-1, with D possibly matching TRBD1 (6 bases). The CDR3 runs 11 residues. V lost 3 bases, J lost 9 bases, and 9 bases lay in between. Germline CDR1 GTSNPN, CDR2 SVGIG (reference sequence). The CDR3: CAWRRGIEQFF. In DNA, the CDR3 is TGTGCCTGGAGAAGGGGGATTGAGCAGTTCTTC. The complete variable domain, with remaining parts taken from reference TRBV30 and TRBJ2-1, reads SQTIHQWPATLVQPVGSPLSLECTVEGTSNPNLYWYRQAAGRGLQLLFYSVGIGQISSEVPQNLSASRPQDRQFILSSKKLLLSDSGFYLCAWRRGIEQFFGPGTRLTVL.

CDR3 loop: CSARGSPSGGGNEQYF. CDR3 DNA: TGCAGTGCTAGAGGGAGCCCTTCAGGGGGGGGTAACGAGCAGTACTTC. The J gene is TRBJ2-7, the V gene TRBV20-1; D is possibly TRBD1 or TRBD2 (7 bases each). The CDR3 covers 16 residues. Germline V gene data show CDR1 as DFQATT and CDR2 as SNEGSKA (reference sequence). The ends were cut back, 1 base at V and 5 bases at J, with 21 bases in the middle.

The chain links TRBV7-3 to TRBJ2-2; no reliable D call. The CDR3 is 12 amino acids. Trimming removed 5 bases from V and 6 bases from J, with 7 bases in between. Per germline, CDR1 SGHTA and CDR2 FQGTGA. CDR3 residues: CASSQLAGELFF. The CDR3 bases are TGTGCCAGCAGCCAACTCGCCGGGGAGCTGTTTTTT.

This clonotype was counted only a few times. The genes are TRBV6-1 and TRBJ1-2, with 7 bases matching TRBD1. The CDR3 covers 13 residues. V was clipped by 8 bases and J by 4 bases; unmatched bases: 7. CDR1 is MNHNS, CDR2 SASEGT, per germline. CDR3 in amino acids: CASRTTGRYGYTF. DNA of the CDR3: TGTGCCAGCCGTACGACAGGGCGCTATGGCTACACCTTC.

The V and J genes are TRBV20-1 and TRBJ2-5; possible D gene TRBD1, 5 bases. Per the germline V gene, CDR1 is DFQATT and CDR2 is SNEGSKA (reference sequence). This CDR3 region has 14 residues. Trimming cost V 1 base and J 5 bases, with 14 bases left between them. The CDR3, as DNA: TGCAGTGCTAGAGGCCAGGGCGAGTGGGAGACCCAGTACTTC. Its protein is CSARGQGEWETQYF.

The V and J genes are TRBV9 and TRBJ1-5; 10 bases are a match to TRBD1. The CDR3 is made up of 15 amino acids. In germline, CDR1 is SGDLS, CDR2 YYNGEE. Trimming took 2 bases from V and 8 from J; bases not matched to a gene: 7. CDR3 protein: CASSVGQGDIEPQHF. The CDR3 DNA sequence: TGTGCCAGCAGCGTTGGACAGGGGGATATTGAGCCCCAGCATTTT.

Only a few counts were recorded for this clonotype. The rearrangement links TRBV29-1 to TRBJ2-4, with D perhaps being TRBD1 or TRBD2 (7 bases each). There are 13 residues in the CDR3. The V end was cut by 6 bases, the J end by 8 bases, with 17 bases between. Germline loops: CDR1 SQVTM, CDR2 ANQGSEA. The CDR3 DNA is TGCAGCGTGGAACAGGGGAGGGGAGACATTCAGTACTTC. Translating gives CSVEQGRGDIQYF.

This clonotype has just a few counts. The CDR3: CATSRERGLSGANVLTF. DNA of the CDR3: TGTGCCACCAGCAGAGAACGCGGCCTCTCTGGGGCCAACGTCCTGACTTTC. This chain uses TRBV15 with TRBJ2-6; no clear D. The CDR3 runs 17 residues. Germline V gene lookup returns CDR1 LNHNV and CDR2 YYDKDF (reference sequence). Trimming cost V 0 bases and J 0 bases, with 9 bases left between them.

The sample holds a few counts of this clonotype. This sequence joins TRBV3-1 and TRBJ2-5; a possible D gene is TRBD2 (6 bases). Trimming left V 3 bases short and J 5 bases short, with 19 bases between. Germline V gene sequence: CDR1 LGHDT, CDR2 YNNKEL (reference sequence). The CDR3 contains 16 residues. Written as DNA, the CDR3 is TGTGCCAGCAGCCAGCGGGGTCAGGGAGTAAGGGAGACCCAGTACTTC. Protein product: CASSQRGQGVRETQYF.